Described below is a single T cell receptor (beta chain) sequence and its context. The target antigen is unknown. These data belong to a study of cytomegalovirus exposure and HLA in healthy donors. Study results and caveats: Segments of the TCR beta V type were, in most cases, productive about 87% or about 30% of the time in an earlier analysis. Presence/absence results assume similar sequencing depth per donor, which may not hold. More clonal expansion characterized HLA-associated TCR beta chains than equally common others in a later analysis.

The CDR3 has 14 amino acids. Germline values: CDR1 MGHDK, CDR2 SYGVNS. Trimming took 4 bases from V and 3 from J, leaving 12 bases between them. Primers included in the PCR were 60 Vbeta and 13 Jbeta primers. Clones were sequenced by immunoSEQ multiplex PCR, and TCRdb holds only the in-frame ones, with some missing. The table has roughly 190,000 clones, about four fifths seen once; the top ten hold approximately 10%. The TCR originated in a woman in her forties or fifties in good health and CMV-seropositive. This sequence joins TRBV25-1 and TRBJ1-1; D might be TRBD1 (6 bases). The specimen sequenced was PBMCs. This chain's CDR3 is CASSGDRFDTEAFF. In DNA form, the CDR3 reads TGTGCCAGCAGTGGAGACAGGTTTGACACTGAAGCTTTCTTT.